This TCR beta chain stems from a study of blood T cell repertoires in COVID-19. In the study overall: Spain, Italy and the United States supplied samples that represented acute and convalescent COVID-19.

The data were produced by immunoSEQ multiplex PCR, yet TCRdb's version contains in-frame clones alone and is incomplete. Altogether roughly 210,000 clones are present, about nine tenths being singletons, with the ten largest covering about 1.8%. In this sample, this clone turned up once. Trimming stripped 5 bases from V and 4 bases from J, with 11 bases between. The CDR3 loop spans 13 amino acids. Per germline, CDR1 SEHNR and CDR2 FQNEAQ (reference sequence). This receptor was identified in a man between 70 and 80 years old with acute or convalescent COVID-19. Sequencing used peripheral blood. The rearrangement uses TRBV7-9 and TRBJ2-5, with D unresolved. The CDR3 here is CASSLVGGETQYF. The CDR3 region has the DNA TGTGCCAGCAGCCTTGTCGGCGGAGAGACCCAGTACTTC.